This passage covers 21 T cell receptor beta chains from one sample sequenced in a study of cytomegalovirus exposure and HLA in healthy donors. PCR used 60 Vbeta primers and 13 Jbeta primers. Profiling relied on immunoSEQ multiplex PCR, and the TCRdb table lists in-frame clones only, not all of them. The sample has around 92,000 clones, around 81% seen once. The specimen was PBMCs. These TCRs come from a female donor in good health and CMV-seropositive.

This chain links TRBV5-6 with TRBJ1-5; TRBD1 aligns across 7 bases. This CDR3 contains 14 residues. V lost 1 base, J lost 4 bases, and 2 bases stayed unmatched. Germline V gene lookup returns CDR1 SGHDT and CDR2 YYEEEE. CDR3 sequence (DNA): TGTGCCAGCAGCTTGCTGACAGGGAATCAGCCCCAGCATTTT. This sequence encodes CASSLLTGNQPQHF. Combining the CDR3 with reference TRBV5-6 and TRBJ1-5 gives the whole variable domain DAGVTQSPTHLIKTRGQQVTLRCSPKSGHDTVSWYQQALGQGPQFIFQYYEEEERQRGNFPDRFSGHQFPNYSSELNVNALLLGDSALYLCASSLLTGNQPQHFGDGTRLSIL.

V usage is TRBV9 and J usage is TRBJ2-1; D unclear. There are 12 residues in the CDR3. Trimming left V 3 bases short and J 3 bases short, with 4 bases between. CDR1 is SGDLS and CDR2 is YYNGEE in the germline V gene. The DNA for the CDR3 is TGTGCCAGCAGCGATTACTACAATGAGCAGTTCTTC. Residues: CASSDYYNEQFF. Variable domain in full (rest from reference TRBV9 and TRBJ2-1): DSGVTQTPKHLITATGQRVTLRCSPRSGDLSVYWYQQSLDQGLQFLIQYYNGEERAKGNILERFSAQQFPDLHSELNLSSLELGDSALYFCASSDYYNEQFFGPGTRLTVL.

V usage is TRBV6-6 and J usage is TRBJ1-5, with D perhaps TRBD1 (5 bases). From germline, CDR1 is MNHNY and CDR2 SVGAGI (reference sequence). CDR3 length equals 12 residues. V was pared by 2 bases and J by 7 bases, with 6 bases between. The CDR3 here is CASSYQGQPQHF. CDR3 DNA: TGTGCCAGCAGTTACCAGGGCCAGCCCCAGCATTTT.

The chain joins TRBV29-1 to TRBJ1-5, with D uncertain. Germline V lookup: CDR1 SQVTM, CDR2 ANQGSEA. CDR3 length: 11 residues. Trimming took off 1 base at V and 6 bases at J, with 4 bases between the two ends. CDR3 in amino acids: CSVEGPQPQHF. DNA for the CDR3: TGCAGCGTTGAAGGGCCTCAGCCCCAGCATTTT.

The V gene is TRBV28, the J gene TRBJ2-1; tentatively, D is TRBD1 (5 bases). Germline V lookup: CDR1 MDHEN, CDR2 SYDVKM. Trimming took 1 base from V and 5 from J, leaving 9 bases between them. There are 14 residues in the CDR3. The CDR3 protein is CASSLYGRDNEQFF. DNA for the CDR3: TGTGCCAGCAGTTTATACGGCAGGGACAATGAGCAGTTCTTC.

This clone has just one count. The V and J genes are TRBV27 and TRBJ1-1, with D maybe TRBD1 (5 bases). Germline V gives CDR1 MNHEY, CDR2 SMNVEV (reference sequence). CDR3 length equals 13 residues. Trimming shortened V by 3 bases and J by 6 bases, and 11 bases separated the two germline ends. The CDR3 region has the DNA TGTGCCAGCAGTTTTTCAGGGAAGGCTGAAGCTTTCTTT. It yields the protein CASSFSGKAEAFF.

The chain carries TRBV15 and TRBJ1-5; unclear D gene. The CDR3 length is 16 residues. The germline gives CDR1 LNHNV, CDR2 YYDKDF (reference sequence). Trimming took 0 bases from V and 0 from J, leaving 9 bases between them. In DNA, the CDR3 is TGTGCCACCAGCAGAGATAGAGGGTCTAGCAATCAGCCCCAGCATTTT. It codes for CATSRDRGSSNQPQHF.

The chain recombines TRBV12-5 with TRBJ2-4; perhaps TRBD2 as D (6 bases). Germline V gives CDR1 LGHNT, CDR2 FRNRAP. The CDR3 length is 17 residues. V lost 2 bases and J 0 bases, leaving 14 bases between the germline ends. CDR3 loop: CASGLPGGRLAKNIQYF. The CDR3 region has the DNA TGTGCTAGTGGTTTGCCCGGGGGTCGCCTAGCCAAAAACATTCAGTACTTC.

Here the CDR3 reads CASGGTGNNQPQHF. The DNA of the CDR3 is TGTGCCAGCGGTGGGACAGGGAACAATCAGCCCCAGCATTTT. This chain links TRBV2 with TRBJ1-5; 9 bases are shared with TRBD1. The V gene's germline CDR1 is SNHLY and CDR2 FYNNEI. CDR3 size: 14 residues. V shed 8 bases and J 3 bases; nucleotides not matched to a gene: 5. The variable domain in full, with the rest retrieved from reference TRBV2 and TRBJ1-5, is EPEVTQTPSHQVTQMGQEVILRCVPISNHLYFYWYRQILGQKVEFLVSFYNNEISEKSEIFDDQFSVERPDGSNFTLKIRSTKLEDSAMYFCASGGTGNNQPQHFGDGTRLSIL.

V usage is TRBV5-4 and J usage is TRBJ2-7; 7 nucleotides line up with TRBD1. The trim removed 0 bases at V and 3 bases at J, leaving 6 bases unmatched. Germline CDR1 reads SGHNT; CDR2 reads YYREEE (reference sequence). This CDR3 is built from 15 residues. Written as DNA, the CDR3 is TGTGCCAGCAGCTTGGAGGGGGCACGGGTCTACGAGCAGTACTTC. Translation gives CASSLEGARVYEQYF.

The chain has TRBV18 and TRBJ1-1, with TRBD1 identical over 7 bases. V lost 4 bases and J lost 1; bases outside the gene matches: 12. Germline CDR1 KGHSH, CDR2 LQKENI. CDR3 size: 17 residues. In DNA, the CDR3 is TGTGCCAGCTCACGGGAAAGAACGTGGACAGGGAACACTGAAGCTTTCTTT. Its translation is CASSRERTWTGNTEAFF.

This chain connects TRBV5-1 to TRBJ2-5; 12 bases agree with TRBD2. The trim removed 0 bases at V and 4 bases at J, leaving 10 bases unmatched. From germline, CDR1 is SGHRS and CDR2 YFSETQ. There are 18 residues in the CDR3. Here the CDR3 DNA reads TGCGCCAGCAGCTTGGGGTTGAGGACTAGCGGGGCCGGAGAGACCCAGTACTTC. Translation: CASSLGLRTSGAGETQYF.

The chain carries TRBV10-2 and TRBJ1-2; 10 nucleotides match TRBD1. After removal of 6 bases from V and 8 bases from J, the junction contained 18 bases not matched to a gene. This CDR3 spans 17 amino acids. CDR1 WSHSY and CDR2 SAAADI come from the germline V gene. Written as DNA, the CDR3 is TGCGCCAGCAGGAGGGGACAGGGGCGCCCGTTAACTGGGGGCTACACCTTC. This sequence encodes CASRRGQGRPLTGGYTF.

This clone was observed a few times. J is TRBJ1-1 and V is TRBV4-1; D gene ambiguous. Trimming took 0 bases from V and 6 from J, leaving 8 bases between them. This CDR3 region has 13 residues. Germline V gene lookup returns CDR1 MGHRA and CDR2 YSYEKL. CDR3 in DNA: TGCGCCAGCAGCCAAGATGTGGAGGCTGAAGCTTTCTTT. Translation gives CASSQDVEAEAFF.

The rearrangement links TRBV14 to TRBJ2-7; D perhaps matches TRBD2 (6 bases). The CDR3 has 11 amino acids. The ends were cut back, 1 base at V and 9 bases at J, with 7 bases in the middle. Germline V gives CDR1 SGHDN, CDR2 FVKESK. The CDR3 sequence is CASSQGGVQYF. CDR3 nucleotide sequence: TGTGCCAGCAGCCAAGGGGGGGTGCAGTACTTC.

The chain employs TRBV12-5 and TRBJ2-7; D is ambiguous. Germline CDR1 LGHNT, CDR2 FRNRAP. The CDR3 loop spans 12 amino acids. V was shortened by 9 bases and J by 1 base, with 10 bases between the two germline ends. The CDR3 sequence: CASSSRSYEQYF. CDR3 nucleotide sequence: TGTGCTAGCTCCTCTCGGTCCTACGAGCAGTACTTC.

CDR3 region: CASSGTGGSYNEQFF. In DNA, the CDR3 is TGTGCCAGCAGTGGCACAGGGGGCTCCTACAATGAGCAGTTCTTC. The genes are TRBV6-1 and TRBJ2-1, with TRBD1 matching 8 bases. Germline V lookup: CDR1 MNHNS, CDR2 SASEGT. The trim removed 4 bases at V and 0 bases at J, leaving 2 bases unmatched. The CDR3 totals 15 residues.

This chain uses TRBV19 with TRBJ1-2, with 9 bases that match TRBD1. This CDR3 is built from 13 residues. Germline values: CDR1 LNHDA, CDR2 SQIVND (reference sequence). Germline trimming cut 5 bases from V and 4 bases from J; bases unmatched to any gene: 2. The CDR3 is CASSPGQGYGYTF. The DNA for the CDR3 is TGTGCCAGTAGTCCGGGACAGGGCTATGGCTACACCTTC.

The table lists this clone with a count of one. V is TRBV4-1 and J is TRBJ2-2; D might be TRBD2 (9 bases). The CDR3 has 18 residues. The germline CDR1 and CDR2 sequences are MGHRA and YSYEKL. Between the trimmed V and J ends, which lost 2 bases and 6 bases, there was a span of 22 bases. CDR3 nucleotide sequence: TGCGCCAGCAGCCAATCCTCAGGGGGCGGGAGGGCCGCCGGGGAGCTGTTTTTT. Amino acids: CASSQSSGGGRAAGELFF.

J is TRBJ2-3 and V is TRBV4-1; no reliable D call. Trimming pared 3 bases from V and 0 bases from J, leaving 7 bases between. CDR1 and CDR2 from the germline V gene are MGHRA and YSYEKL. The CDR3 has 14 amino acids. This chain's CDR3 is CASSQAKSTDTQYF. The DNA for the CDR3 is TGCGCCAGCAGCCAGGCCAAGAGCACAGATACGCAGTATTTT.

The V gene is TRBV5-4, the J gene TRBJ2-5; TRBD1 might be the D (6 bases). The J call is uncertain, as TRBJ2-7 better fits the DNA end. Germline lookup yields CDR1 SGHNT and CDR2 YYREEE (reference sequence). The CDR3 totals 16 residues. DNA of the CDR3: TGTGCCAGCAGCTTGGGGGTTACAGGGTTCCCCTACGAGCAGTACTTC. This gives the protein CASSLGVTGFPYEQYF.